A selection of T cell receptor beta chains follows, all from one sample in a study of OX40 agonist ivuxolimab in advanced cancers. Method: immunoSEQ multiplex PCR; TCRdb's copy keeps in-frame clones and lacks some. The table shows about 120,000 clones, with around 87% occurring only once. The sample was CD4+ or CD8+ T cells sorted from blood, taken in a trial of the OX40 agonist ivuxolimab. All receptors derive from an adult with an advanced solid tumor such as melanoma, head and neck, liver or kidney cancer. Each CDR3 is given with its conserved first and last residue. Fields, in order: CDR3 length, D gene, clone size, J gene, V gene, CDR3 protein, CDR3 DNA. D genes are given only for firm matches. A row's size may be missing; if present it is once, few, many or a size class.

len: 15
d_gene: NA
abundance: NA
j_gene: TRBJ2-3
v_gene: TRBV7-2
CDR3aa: CASSLAIPYTDTQYF
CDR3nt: TGTGCCAGCAGCTTAGCAATTCCGTACACAGATACGCAGTATTTT

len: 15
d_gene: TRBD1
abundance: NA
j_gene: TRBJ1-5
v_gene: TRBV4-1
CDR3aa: CASSLQGVSNQPQHF
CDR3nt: TGCGCCAGCAGCCTACAGGGGGTAAGCAATCAGCCCCAGCATTTT

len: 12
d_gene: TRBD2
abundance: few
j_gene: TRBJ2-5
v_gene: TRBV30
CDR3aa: CAWSVPGGTQYF
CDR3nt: TGTGCCTGGAGTGTACCGGGAGGGACCCAGTACTTC

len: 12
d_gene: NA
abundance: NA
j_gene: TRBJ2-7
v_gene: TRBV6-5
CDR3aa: CASSTHVGEQYF
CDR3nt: TGTGCCAGCAGTACCCATGTTGGGGAGCAGTACTTC

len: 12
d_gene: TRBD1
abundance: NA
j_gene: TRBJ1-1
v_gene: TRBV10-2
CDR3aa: CASRDRVTEAFF
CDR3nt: TGCGCCAGCAGGGACAGGGTCACTGAAGCTTTCTTT

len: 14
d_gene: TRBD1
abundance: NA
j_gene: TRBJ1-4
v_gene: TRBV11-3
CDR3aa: CASSPGQGNEKLFF
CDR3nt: TGTGCCAGCAGCCCAGGACAGGGAAATGAAAAACTGTTTTTT

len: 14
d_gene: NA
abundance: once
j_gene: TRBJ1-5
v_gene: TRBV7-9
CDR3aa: CASSLEGGNQPQHF
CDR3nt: TGTGCCAGCAGCTTAGAAGGAGGCAATCAGCCCCAGCATTTT

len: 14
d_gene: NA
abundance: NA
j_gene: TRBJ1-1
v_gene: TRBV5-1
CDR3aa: CASSLVNRNTEAFF
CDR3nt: TGCGCCAGCAGCTTGGTTAACAGAAACACTGAAGCTTTCTTT

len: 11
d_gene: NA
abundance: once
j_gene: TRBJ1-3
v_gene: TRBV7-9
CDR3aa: CASSLGAAIYF
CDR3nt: TGTGCCAGCAGCTTGGGGGCCGCCATATATTTT

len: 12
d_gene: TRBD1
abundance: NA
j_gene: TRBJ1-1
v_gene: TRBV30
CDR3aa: CAWDRVNTEAFF
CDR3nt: TGTGCCTGGGACAGGGTGAACACTGAAGCTTTCTTT

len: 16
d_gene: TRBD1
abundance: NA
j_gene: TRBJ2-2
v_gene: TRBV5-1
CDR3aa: CASSPGQGTNTGELFF
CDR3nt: TGCGCCAGCAGCCCCGGACAGGGGACCAACACCGGGGAGCTGTTTTTT

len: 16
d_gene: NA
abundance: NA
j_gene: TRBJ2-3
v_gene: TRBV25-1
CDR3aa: CASSDVVLGGADTQYF
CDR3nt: TGTGCCAGCAGTGACGTGGTTCTAGGGGGGGCAGATACGCAGTATTTT

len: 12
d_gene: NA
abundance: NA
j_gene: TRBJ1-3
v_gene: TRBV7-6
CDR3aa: CASSHPEGTIYF
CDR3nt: TGTGCCAGCAGCCATCCGGAGGGGACCATATATTTT

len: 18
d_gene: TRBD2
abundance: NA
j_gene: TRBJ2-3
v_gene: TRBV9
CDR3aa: CASSVAGGLAESTDTQYF
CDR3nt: TGTGCCAGCAGCGTAGCCGGTGGACTAGCGGAGAGCACAGATACGCAGTATTTT

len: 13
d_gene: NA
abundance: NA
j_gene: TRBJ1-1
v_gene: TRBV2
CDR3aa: CASSEEQGTEAFF
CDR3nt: TGTGCCAGCAGTGAAGAACAGGGAACTGAAGCTTTCTTT

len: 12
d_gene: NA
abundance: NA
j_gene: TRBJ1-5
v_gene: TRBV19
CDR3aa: CASSQGNQPQHF
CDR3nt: TGTGCCAGTAGTCAAGGCAATCAGCCCCAGCATTTT

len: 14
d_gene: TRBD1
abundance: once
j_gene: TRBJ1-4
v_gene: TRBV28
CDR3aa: CASSFGTAEQKLFF
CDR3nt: TGTGCCAGCAGTTTCGGGACAGCAGAACAAAAACTGTTTTTT

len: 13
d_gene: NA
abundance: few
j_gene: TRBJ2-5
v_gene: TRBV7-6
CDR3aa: CASSLLITETQYF
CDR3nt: TGTGCCAGCAGCTTACTAATTACTGAGACCCAGTACTTC

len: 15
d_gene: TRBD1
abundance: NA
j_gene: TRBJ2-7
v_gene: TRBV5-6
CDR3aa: CASSLEGQPSYEQYF
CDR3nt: TGTGCCAGCAGCTTGGAGGGACAGCCTTCCTACGAGCAGTACTTC

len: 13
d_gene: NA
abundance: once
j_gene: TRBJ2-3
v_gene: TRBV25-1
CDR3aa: CASSVRVEDTQYF
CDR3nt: TGTGCCAGCAGTGTTAGGGTAGAAGATACGCAGTATTTT

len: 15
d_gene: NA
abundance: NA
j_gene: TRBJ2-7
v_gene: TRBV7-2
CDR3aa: CASSPTTAGLYEQYF
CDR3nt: TGTGCCAGCAGCCCGACCACAGCAGGACTCTACGAGCAGTACTTC

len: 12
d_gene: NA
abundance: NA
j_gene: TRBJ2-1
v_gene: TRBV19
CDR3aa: CATRKQNNEQFF
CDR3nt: TGTGCCACCAGAAAGCAGAACAATGAGCAGTTCTTC

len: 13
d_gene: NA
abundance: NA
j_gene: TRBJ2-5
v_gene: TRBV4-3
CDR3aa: CASSPRGRETQYF
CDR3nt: TGCGCCAGCAGCCCCAGGGGACGGGAGACCCAGTACTTC

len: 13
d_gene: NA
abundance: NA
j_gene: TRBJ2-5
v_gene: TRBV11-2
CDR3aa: CASSATRGETQYF
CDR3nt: TGTGCCAGCAGCGCTACTAGAGGGGAGACCCAGTACTTC

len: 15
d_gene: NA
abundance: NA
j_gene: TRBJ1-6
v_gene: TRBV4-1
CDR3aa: CASSPLGGFDSPLHF
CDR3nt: TGCGCCAGCAGCCCATTGGGGGGGTTTGATTCACCCCTCCACTTT

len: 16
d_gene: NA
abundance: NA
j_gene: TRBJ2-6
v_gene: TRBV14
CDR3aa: CASSQERGLGANVLTF
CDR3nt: TGTGCCAGCAGCCAAGAACGGGGGCTCGGGGCCAACGTCCTGACTTTC

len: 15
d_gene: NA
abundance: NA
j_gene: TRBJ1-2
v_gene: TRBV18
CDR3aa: CASSPSDGVGYGYTF
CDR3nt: TGTGCCAGCTCACCGAGTGATGGGGTTGGCTATGGCTACACCTTC

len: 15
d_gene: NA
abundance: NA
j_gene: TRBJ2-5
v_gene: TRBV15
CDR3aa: CATSKWGRGDETQYF
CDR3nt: TGTGCCACCAGCAAATGGGGGCGCGGTGACGAGACCCAGTACTTC

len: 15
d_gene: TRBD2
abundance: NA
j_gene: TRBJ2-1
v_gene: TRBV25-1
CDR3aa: CASRDTSGGHNEQFF
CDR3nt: TGTGCCAGCAGGGATACTAGCGGGGGACACAATGAGCAGTTCTTC

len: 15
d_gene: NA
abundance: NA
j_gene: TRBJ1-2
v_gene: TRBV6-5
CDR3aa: CASSYSIGSYYGYTF
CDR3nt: TGTGCCAGCAGTTACTCGATAGGCTCTTACTATGGCTACACCTTC

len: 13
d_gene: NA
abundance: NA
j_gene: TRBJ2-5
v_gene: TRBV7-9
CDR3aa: CASSLGGRETQYF
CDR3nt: TGTGCCAGCAGCCTCGGGGGTCGGGAGACCCAGTACTTC

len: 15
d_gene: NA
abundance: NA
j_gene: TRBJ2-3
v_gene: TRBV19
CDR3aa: CASSIGAGLTDTQYF
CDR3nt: TGTGCCAGTAGTATTGGGGCGGGGCTGACAGATACGCAGTATTTT

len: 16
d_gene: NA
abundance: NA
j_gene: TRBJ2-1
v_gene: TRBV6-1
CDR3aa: CASSEGRPSSYNEQFF
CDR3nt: TGTGCCAGCAGTGAGGGGAGGCCAAGCTCCTACAATGAGCAGTTCTTC

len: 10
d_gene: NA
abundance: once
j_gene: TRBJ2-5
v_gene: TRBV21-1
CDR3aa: CASSKETQYF
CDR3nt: TGTGCCAGCAGCAAAGAGACCCAGTACTTC

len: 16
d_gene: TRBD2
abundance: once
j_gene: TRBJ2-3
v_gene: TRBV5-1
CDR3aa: CASSLAVAGAGDTQYF
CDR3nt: TGCGCCAGCAGCTTGGCTGTAGCGGGGGCAGGGGATACGCAGTATTTT

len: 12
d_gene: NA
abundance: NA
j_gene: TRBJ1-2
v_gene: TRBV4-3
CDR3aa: CASSQDRMGYTF
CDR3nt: TGCGCCAGCAGCCAGGATAGAATGGGCTACACCTTC

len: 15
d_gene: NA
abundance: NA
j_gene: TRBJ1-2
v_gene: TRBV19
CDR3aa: CASSIDAAENYGYTF
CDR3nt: TGTGCCAGTAGTATAGACGCTGCAGAGAACTATGGCTACACCTTC

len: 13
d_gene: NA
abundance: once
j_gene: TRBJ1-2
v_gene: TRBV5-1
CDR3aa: CASSATGNYGYTF
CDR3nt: TGCGCCAGCAGCGCCACAGGGAACTATGGCTACACCTTC

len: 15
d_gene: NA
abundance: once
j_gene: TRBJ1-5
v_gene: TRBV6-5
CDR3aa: CASSYGGEGNQPQHF
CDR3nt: TGTGCCAGCAGTTACGGGGGTGAGGGCAATCAGCCCCAGCATTTT

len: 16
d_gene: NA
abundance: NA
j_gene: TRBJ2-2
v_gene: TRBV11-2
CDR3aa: CASSLGQVLSGGELFF
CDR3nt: TGTGCCAGCAGCTTAGGACAGGTCCTTAGTGGCGGGGAGCTGTTTTTT

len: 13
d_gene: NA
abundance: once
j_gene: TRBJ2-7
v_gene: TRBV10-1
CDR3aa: CASSESPRGQQYF
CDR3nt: TGCGCCAGCAGTGAATCCCCCCGGGGGCAGCAGTACTTC

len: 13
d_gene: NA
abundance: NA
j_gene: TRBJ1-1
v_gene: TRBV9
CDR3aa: CASSSRVLTEAFF
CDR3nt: TGTGCCAGCAGCTCCCGGGTTCTCACTGAAGCTTTCTTT

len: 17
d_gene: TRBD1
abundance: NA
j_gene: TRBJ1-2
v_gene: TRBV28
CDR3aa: CASSPTGTGGAVYGYTF
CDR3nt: TGTGCCAGCAGTCCCACCGGGACAGGGGGCGCTGTGTATGGCTACACCTTC

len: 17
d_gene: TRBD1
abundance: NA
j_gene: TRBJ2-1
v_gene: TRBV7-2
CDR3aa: CASSPPGLTGGYNEQFF
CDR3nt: TGTGCCAGCAGCCCCCCCGGCCTGACAGGGGGCTACAATGAGCAGTTCTTC

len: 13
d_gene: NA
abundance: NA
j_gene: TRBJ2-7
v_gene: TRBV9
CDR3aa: CASSTSLAREQYF
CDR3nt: TGTGCCAGCAGCACGAGCCTTGCGAGGGAGCAGTACTTC

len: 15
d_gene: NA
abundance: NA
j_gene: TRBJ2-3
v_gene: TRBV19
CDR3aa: CASSINSRGPDTQYF
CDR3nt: TGTGCCAGTAGTATCAACAGTAGGGGTCCAGATACGCAGTATTTT